Below, one T cell receptor (beta chain) is given with its context. Produced via immunoSEQ multiplex PCR; TCRdb's table is partial and in-frame only. The data show 250,000 to 400,000 clones, about nine tenths seen once. The record originates from a study of blood T cell repertoires in COVID-19. CDR1 is MDHEN, CDR2 SYDVKM, per germline. V was pared by 7 bases and J by 1 base, with 12 bases of the junction left unmatched. The CDR3 length is 16 residues. The chain couples TRBV28 to TRBJ1-2; 7 nucleotides match TRBD1. The TCR comes from a man aged 60-69 years who had recovered from COVID-19. Sequenced material: PBMCs or T cells enriched from blood (not recorded which). This CDR3 reads CASTSPGQNFNYGYTF. The DNA for the CDR3 is TGTGCCAGCACCTCCCCGGGACAGAATTTTAACTATGGCTACACCTTC.